This T cell receptor (beta chain) derives from a study of shared clonotypes between healthy human individuals (dated by TCRdb to about 2020). Describing the broader study: A couple of women and a few men aged 18 to 49 years were included in the cohort. To increase sequencing depth and limit assay-specific biases, TCR repertoire library preparation and sequencing were carried out by different laboratories using diverse techniques. Each donor's leukapheresis produced roughly between roughly 0.85 and 10 billion PBMCs. The study deeply sequenced blood TCR repertoires of about 5 healthy adults to estimate repertoire size and the extent of clonotype sharing between individuals. For each donor, three plates each were used for CD4 naive and CD4 memory, two plates were used for CD8 naive, and one plate was used for CD8 memory. Summary of the overall study and its limitations: Sampling was restricted to blood, and TCR repertoires in tissues likely differ from the TCR repertoires found in blood. Compared with non-shared clonotypes, the clonotypes found in all four sorted-subset donors had higher generation probabilities. Larger estimated clonotype richness was generally found for naive subsets than for memory subsets. Based on pairwise subsampling, the degree of clonotype sharing among donors was expected to be affected by sequencing depth. Because the study included a small number of donors, the genetic and exposure-history diversity represented was limited. When a few donors were compared, the shared fraction of clonotypes was around 4.6% for naive CD4, more than 3% for naive CD8, 2.3% for memory CD4, and 0.3% to 0.5% for memory CD8. Rarefaction of sorted-subset datasets indicated incomplete sequencing despite the large sequencing depth.

TCR CDR3 regions were amplified from genomic DNA by multiplex PCR using the deep immunoSEQ assay. Genomic DNA extracted from each cell subset was distributed evenly over all wells of several immunoSEQ 96-well plates, and each plate served as one replicate. For sorted subsets, 200 ng of genomic DNA, equivalent to some 30,000 T cell genomes, went into each replicate PCR. Purified libraries were measured with a Qubit 3.0 fluorometer, size-checked on a Bioanalyzer 2100, and measured again with the KAPA Library Quantification kit. Every immunoSEQ 96-well plate was sequenced on a separate single-read 150-cycle Illumina NextSeq 550 flow cell. The paper's data handling went like this. Because the immunoSEQ output included only junctional sequences and no quality scores, the filtering could not be the same as the filtering used for full-length reads. Sequences were annotated with PyIR, a Python wrapper for IgBLAST v1.9, and V/J genes and CDR3 were assigned using IMGT germline references. Reads were removed for weak V/J assignments (E-value above 1e-6), missing CDR3, stop codons, out-of-frame junctions, or ambiguous translated residues. V3J clonotypes were defined by identical inferred V gene, J gene, and CDR3 amino acid sequence. To compute the percentage overlap between repertoires, the number of shared unique clonotypes was divided by the size of the smaller repertoire. Three approaches were used to assess repertoire richness: RTK rarefaction, the Chao1 estimator, and Recon v2.1 estimates of unobserved clonotypes. Generation probabilities for all TCRbeta clonotypes obtained by the gDNA method from a handful of donors were computed using OLGA. TCRdb took this table from immuneACCESS and kept in-frame rearrangements with V and J called. Such tables lack part of the clones; where checked against another copy, unresolved V genes explain under half of the gap, and the rest is unexplained. V and J calls and clone size are as listed in that table; D and trimming were resolved from the DNA. Counted in this sample were a few million clones; 85% to 95% of them appeared once. The biggest ten clones account for 0.37% of the sample.

Concerning this clone: This receptor's antigen is unknown. No qualities accompany the bases; no much larger clone lies one base away.

Trimming removed 2 bases from V and 9 bases from J; the gene matches leave 9 bases unexplained. Taken from the germline V gene, the CDR1 and CDR2 loops are SGHDT and YYEEEE. The CDR3 covers 14 residues, taking in both the cysteine and the phenylalanine. Left in the record is the CDR3 DNA by itself, 42 bases read in frame from the first base. Donors were healthy HIV-negative adults with no recently reported acute infections or vaccinations. Every donor was a Caucasian adult living in Nashville, Tennessee, USA. Magnetic negative selection was used to enrich CD4+ T cells, after which naive cells were positively selected on CD45RA and the negative fraction became the memory subset. After blood collection by leukapheresis, PBMCs were isolated using Ficoll-Histopaque density gradient centrifugation and then cryopreserved in the vapor phase of liquid nitrogen. Analytical flow cytometry was used to check the purity and quantity of each magnetically sorted T cell population. From each sorted fraction, genomic DNA was isolated and quantified by UV absorbance on a Nanodrop 2000c.

The chain is assembled from TRBV5-6 and TRBJ1-1; 8 central bases correspond to TRBD1. Sequencing was carried out using naive CD4+ T cells from PBMCs. In light of the paper, this sample's cell subset or site label describes: CD45RA+ positively selected. This TCR derives from a young man in good health. Some clones in this sample may be carry-over from other donors' samples. The CDR3 reads CASSFPTGGFQAFF. The sequenced DNA is TGTGCCAGCAGCTTCCCTACAGGGGGTTTTCAAGCTTTCTTT.